This TCR beta chain comes out of a study of spatial heterogeneity in lung cancer (dated 2019 in TCRdb). General notes on the study: The donors were some 70 patients from the lung TRACERx cohort who had early-stage, untreated non-small cell lung cancer. Follow-up PBMC samples were sequenced whenever available, and the median time to follow-up was around two years after resection. Beta-chain transcripts were consistently detected in greater numbers than alpha-chain transcripts, which likely reflects a higher abundance of beta-chain transcripts. In the raw uncorrected reads, each unique combination of TCR and UMI appeared more than ten times on average. In non-small cell lung cancer, the study made a quantitative comparison of TCR alpha and beta repertoires among multiple tumor regions, matched nontumor lung and blood. The study linked features of the TCR repertoire to counts of nonsynonymous mutations, which were determined by whole-exome sequencing of tumor tissue. Both alpha and beta chains were TCR-sequenced in approximately 200 tumor regions, fewer than 80 matched nontumor lung samples and roughly 54 PBMC samples obtained at surgery.

Per the publication, the time point label means: blood at routine non-recurrence follow-up after resection. TCR sequencing used whole RNA extracted from tumor and nontumor lung tissue, or from cryopreserved PBMC samples, without cell sorting. Only patients for whom sufficient RNA was available from at least two tumor regions were selected for TCR sequencing. This clonotype turned up a few times. The target of this receptor is not known. No per-base quality is available; no much larger clone lies one base away. The paper's findings and limits, for the study overall: Additional single-cell paired TCR alpha and beta sequencing was considered necessary to confirm, at a functional level, the hypothesis that regional TCRs recognize regional mutations. Only about 15 patients were included in comparisons of baseline and follow-up blood repertoires. Ubiquitous expanded tumor TCRs were detected in blood more often at tumor resection than at routine follow-up.

From the germline V gene, CDR1 is SGDLS and CDR2 is YYNGEE. There are 15 amino acids in the CDR3, from cysteine to phenylalanine inclusive. Only CDR3 DNA remains: 45 bases, in frame from the first base. Between the V and J ends, shortened by 4 bases and 8 bases respectively, the junction contains 16 bases. The library was produced with 5' RACE. The sample was run on a NextSeq 500. In the TCR library protocol, a unique molecular identifier was attached to each TCR cDNA molecule so that PCR and sequencing errors could be corrected. Per the original workflow: TCR identification, UMI-based error correction and CDR3 extraction were performed with Decombinator tools. Expanded TCRs were defined as those above a frequency of 2 per 1,000, corresponding to the top 1% of the tumor frequency distribution. Renyi diversity was calculated using the R vegan package after each repertoire was subsampled 100 times to 5,000 TCRs. CDR3 similarity networks were built from amino acid triplet string-kernel similarity, connecting CDR3s with pairwise similarity above 0.82. The public sequencing data were trimmed at Q25 with fastp and processed into clonotypes with MiXCR by TCRdb, which kept only in-frame beta chains. For every CDR3 protein sequence, its rows merge into one entry that carries the most common genes and DNA. These V and J calls are TCRdb output, not the study's own analysis. This sample comprises 85,000 to 100,000 distinct CDR3 sequences, just under 20% of them detected only once. The ten top clones hold 21% of the sample.

Sample: PBMCs, taken at follow-up. The sequence links TRBV9 to TRBJ1-6; the D gene lacks a confident call. The sequence was collected from a male donor with early-stage non-small cell lung cancer. The sequenced DNA: TGTGCCAGCAGCTCGGACTCCATCGGTTATTCACCCCTCCACTTT. This sequence encodes CASSSDSIGYSPLHF. Here the CDR3 is joined to the reference TRBV9 and TRBJ1-6 genes, and the full variable domain is: DSGVTQTPKHLITATGQRVTLRCSPRSGDLSVYWYQQSLDQGLQFLIQYYNGEERAKGNILERFSAQQFPDLHSELNLSSLELGDSALYFCASSSDSIGYSPLHFGNGTRLTVT.